The 28 T cell receptor beta chains listed next were all sequenced from one sample in a study of regulatory T cells in long-lasting Graves disease (dated by TCRdb to about 2021). Libraries were made using multiplex PCR. TCRdb names Illumina HiSeq 4000 as the instrument used. To build TCR beta libraries, CDR3 regions were amplified by Arm-PCR using iRepertoire HTBI primers. Through fastp at Q25 and MiXCR, TCRdb rebuilt clones from the public reads, retaining in-frame beta chains. Duplicate CDR3 protein sequences are folded into a single record with the most common DNA and genes. This sample holds about 470,000 distinct CDR3 sequences; just under 15% were observed only once. 16% of the sample is taken by the ten largest. This sample's time point label indicates: newly diagnosed GD, antithyroid drugs for less than 3 months. RNA was extracted from PBMCs in TRIzol for both TCR sequencing and RNA sequencing.

This sample also appeared in a second study, on T cells in Graves' hyperthyroidism and ophthalmopathy.

Here the sequenced sample was peripheral blood mononuclear cells (PBMCs), taken at new diagnosis, from a patient treated with antithyroid drugs. The receptors were gathered from a woman aged 25-40 years with Graves disease. Donor details come from another sample of the same person, matched by shared clones.

This clonotype has a count of ten or more. V usage is TRBV6-2 or TRBV6-3 and J usage is TRBJ2-5; no firm D call. Deletions cut 5 bases from V and 2 bases from J, with 3 bases between. This CDR3 comprises 11 residues. CDR1 and CDR2 (germline): MNHEY, SVGEGT. DNA of the CDR3: TGTGCCAGCAGTGAACAAGAGACCCAGTACTTC. This gives the protein CASSEQETQYF.

This clonotype was counted many times. The chain combines TRBV28 with TRBJ2-7; 9 bases fit TRBD1. J was trimmed by 0 bases and V by 6 bases; bases with no gene match: 9. The CDR3 consists of 16 residues. Germline-derived CDR1 and CDR2 are MDHEN and SYDVKM. In DNA form, the CDR3 reads TGTGCCAGCAGCCCAGTACAGGGGGCGGGCTCCTACGAGCAGTACTTC. The encoded protein is CASSPVQGAGSYEQYF.

Only a few counts were recorded for this clonotype. The rearrangement uses TRBV5-1 and TRBJ2-2; 11 bases line up with TRBD2. V dropped 4 bases and J dropped 6; count of bases not matched to a gene: 8. The CDR3 runs 16 residues. Germline values: CDR1 SGHRS, CDR2 YFSETQ. CDR3 loop: CASSPLSGRESGELFF. CDR3 DNA sequence: TGCGCCAGCAGCCCTCTTAGCGGGAGGGAATCCGGGGAGCTGTTTTTT.

V and J are TRBV7-9 and TRBJ1-1; tentative D call: TRBD1 (5 bases). This CDR3 contains 12 residues. V shed 4 bases and J shed 7 bases, with 10 bases lying between them. Per the germline V gene, CDR1 is SEHNR and CDR2 is FQNEAQ (reference sequence). Here the CDR3 DNA reads TGTGCCAGCAGCTCTAGGGGAAGTGAAGCTTTCTTT. This translates into CASSSRGSEAFF.

This clonotype was seen repeatedly, ten times or more. J is TRBJ2-7 and V is TRBV6-2 or TRBV6-3, with 7 nucleotides matching TRBD1. Germline V gene data show CDR1 as MNHEY and CDR2 as SVGEGT. This CDR3 has 14 amino acids. V dropped 5 bases and J dropped 2; count of bases not matched to a gene: 6. Here the CDR3 reads CASSERDRTYEQYF. For the CDR3, the DNA is TGTGCCAGCAGTGAACGGGACAGAACCTACGAGCAGTACTTC.

The CDR3 DNA sequence: TGTGCCAGCAGCGTAGAAGGCGGGAGGAGCACAGATACGCAGTATTTT. Amino acids: CASSVEGGRSTDTQYF. The gene calls are TRBV9 and TRBJ2-3; the match to TRBD2 covers 8 bases. Per the germline V gene, CDR1 is SGDLS and CDR2 is YYNGEE. V dropped 0 bases and J dropped 0; count of bases not matched to a gene: 3. The CDR3 is 16 residues long.

This clonotype has ten or more counts. The CDR3 nucleotides read TGTGCCACCAGCATAGGAGGGCGGTCTAGCACAGATACGCAGTATTTT. It translates to CATSIGGRSSTDTQYF. This rearrangement joins TRBV15 to TRBJ2-3, with D tentatively TRBD2 (6 bases). This CDR3 is 16 amino acids long. The germline V gene encodes CDR1 LNHNV and CDR2 YYDKDF (reference sequence). V lost 4 bases, J lost 0 bases, and 14 bases lay in between.

This clonotype was seen many times. This chain connects TRBV6-1 to TRBJ2-7; 7 bases align to TRBD2. There are 15 residues in the CDR3. CDR1 and CDR2 (germline): MNHNS, SASEGT. The ends lost 2 bases at V and 7 bases at J; junction bases unmatched: 11. CDR3 nucleotides: TGTGCCAGCAGTGAAATGGGGGGGTCCCGGGGGGAGCAGTACTTC. Translating gives CASSEMGGSRGEQYF.

This clonotype was recorded many times. The V call is TRBV11-2, the J call TRBJ1-2, with TRBD1 identical over 7 bases. The CDR3 has 12 amino acids. Trimming cost V 11 bases and J 4 bases; bases outside gene matches: 7. Germline CDR1 reads SGHAT; CDR2 reads FQNNGV. The chain's CDR3 is CASRTGAYGYTF. The CDR3 bases are TGTGCCTCCCGGACAGGAGCCTATGGCTACACCTTC.

The table lists this clonotype with a few counts. The chain has TRBV4-1 and TRBJ2-7; D possibly matches TRBD1 or TRBD2 (5 bases each). Trimming left V 4 bases short and J 2 bases short, with 12 bases between. Germline values: CDR1 MGHRA, CDR2 YSYEKL. This CDR3 is 14 amino acids long. The CDR3 here is CASSPGPQAYEQYF. As DNA, the CDR3 is TGCGCCAGCAGCCCGGGACCCCAGGCCTACGAGCAGTACTTC.

This clonotype was observed a handful of times. A much larger clonotype is one base distant, so this may be a read error. V is TRBV6-2 or TRBV6-3 and J is TRBJ2-7; unclear D gene. Between the trimmed V and J ends, which lost 6 bases and 4 bases, there was a span of 13 bases. Germline V gives CDR1 MNHEY, CDR2 SVGEGT. CDR3 length: 13 residues. The CDR3 coding sequence is TGTGCCAGCAGCCCCCAGGAATTGTACGAGCAGTACTTC. This encodes CASSPQELYEQYF.

This clonotype has only a few counts. The genes are TRBV7-8 and TRBJ2-2, with 9 bases identical to TRBD2. Germline trimming cut 6 bases from V and 6 bases from J; bases unmatched to any gene: 8. Germline CDR1 is SGHVS and CDR2 is FQNEAQ. The length of the CDR3 is 15 residues. The CDR3 sequence is CASSTLAGRAGELFF. Here the CDR3 DNA reads TGTGCCAGCAGTACCCTAGCGGGAAGGGCCGGGGAGCTGTTTTTT.

At least ten counts were recorded for this clonotype. The chain links TRBV5-1 to TRBJ2-1, with 8 bases matching TRBD2. Germline-derived CDR1 and CDR2 are SGHRS and YFSETQ. This CDR3 has 13 amino acids. Trimming cost V 7 bases and J 9 bases; bases outside gene matches: 9. Here the CDR3 reads CASLPGLGREQFF. The CDR3 DNA follows: TGCGCCAGCCTCCCGGGACTAGGTCGTGAGCAGTTCTTC.

The rearrangement links TRBV20-1 to TRBJ2-1; D is possibly TRBD2 (6 bases). The tail of the sequence fits TRBJ2-5 better, so the J call may be wrong. The germline CDR1 and CDR2 sequences are DFQATT and SNEGSKA (reference sequence). CDR3 length equals 15 residues. The CDR3 loop is CSARLGGVGPETQYF. CDR3 coding DNA: TGCAGTGCTCGATTGGGGGGAGTGGGGCCAGAGACCCAGTACTTC.

About this clonotype: Given a much more abundant clone one base away, this may be a read error. The chain uses TRBV6-1 and TRBJ2-7; D might be TRBD1 (5 bases). The V gene lost 6 bases and the J gene lost 2 bases, with 17 bases spanning the gap. CDR1 and CDR2 from the germline V gene are MNHNS and SASEGT. This CDR3 contains 15 residues. In nucleotides, the CDR3 is TGTGCCAGCAGAGGCGACAGCCTTACGCCCTACGAGCAGTACTTC. This encodes CASRGDSLTPYEQYF.

The table lists this clonotype with many counts. This chain joins TRBV6-2 or TRBV6-3 and TRBJ1-2; TRBD1 matches 8 bases. V was pared by 2 bases and J by 2 bases, with 7 bases of the junction left unmatched. CDR3 size: 16 residues. The germline V gene encodes CDR1 MNHEY and CDR2 SVGEGT. The CDR3 region is CASSYPGQGINYGYTF. As DNA, the CDR3 is TGTGCCAGCAGTTACCCTGGACAGGGTATCAACTATGGCTACACCTTC.

This chain joins TRBV6-4 and TRBJ2-6; possible D gene TRBD1, 6 bases. Trimming shortened V by 5 bases and J by 2 bases, and 19 bases separated the two germline ends. This CDR3 has 18 amino acids. Germline values: CDR1 MRHNA, CDR2 SNTAGT. CDR3 protein: CASSRHISGEAGANVLTF. CDR3 DNA sequence: TGTGCCAGCAGTCGACATATATCAGGGGAAGCTGGGGCCAACGTCCTGACTTTC.

This chain links TRBV20-1 with TRBJ2-5; D might be TRBD2 (6 bases). V lost 3 bases and J lost 1, with 15 bases in between. This CDR3 spans 15 amino acids. CDR1 DFQATT and CDR2 SNEGSKA come from the germline V gene (reference sequence). CDR3 amino acids: CSASGWLAIQETQYF. CDR3 in DNA: TGCAGTGCTAGTGGGTGGCTAGCGATCCAAGAGACCCAGTACTTC.

In its sample, this clonotype was seen many times. The rearrangement uses TRBV20-1 and TRBJ2-5; TRBD2 matches at 10 bases. The CDR3 is made up of 18 amino acids. J lost 5 bases, V lost 1 base, and 16 bases had no gene match. Germline V gives CDR1 DFQATT, CDR2 SNEGSKA (reference sequence). CDR3 nucleotide sequence: TGCAGTGCTAGAGGATTTGGGGGTCTAGCGGGAGTCCGGGAGACCCAGTACTTC. This codes for CSARGFGGLAGVRETQYF.

This rearrangement joins TRBV11-3 to TRBJ1-6; D call uncertain. V lost 5 bases to trimming and J lost 8 bases, with 7 bases between them. The CDR3 runs to 12 residues. CDR1 is SGHNT and CDR2 is YENEEA in the germline V gene. The CDR3 loop reads CASSPGDSPLHF. The DNA for the CDR3 is TGTGCCAGCAGCCCTGGGGATTCACCCCTCCACTTT.

This clonotype came up many times. This chain uses TRBV29-1 with TRBJ2-1, with 9 bases that match TRBD1. Germline CDR1 SQVTM, CDR2 ANQGSEA. V shed 7 bases, J shed 5 bases, and the junction held 9 bases outside the gene matches. The CDR3 contains 14 residues. CDR3 sequence: CSDEGQGSDNEQFF. Written as DNA, the CDR3 is TGCAGCGACGAGGGACAGGGTTCTGACAATGAGCAGTTCTTC.

A few counts support this clonotype. The chain uses TRBV20-1 and TRBJ1-2; D might be TRBD1 (6 bases). Trimming stripped 1 base from V and 8 bases from J, with 17 bases between. The CDR3 extends over 14 amino acids. Per the germline V gene, CDR1 is DFQATT and CDR2 is SNEGSKA (reference sequence). The CDR3 nucleotides read TGCAGTGCTAGAGTTCCGGGGGCCGCTTCGGGCTACACCTTC. Amino acids: CSARVPGAASGYTF.

The CDR3 DNA reads as TGTGCCACCAGTGATGGGGCAGGGATGAGCGAAAAACTGTTTTTT. Encoded protein: CATSDGAGMSEKLFF. The chain is built from TRBV24-1 and TRBJ1-4, with D tentatively TRBD1 (5 bases). The CDR3 loop spans 15 amino acids. The V end was cut by 3 bases, the J end by 8 bases, with 15 bases between. From germline, CDR1 is KGHDR and CDR2 SFDVKD.

A note on this clonotype: A much larger clone is a single base away; this may be a read error. The J gene is TRBJ2-5, the V gene TRBV29-1, with D unclear. CDR1 is SQVTM and CDR2 is ANQGSEA in the germline V gene. Trimming shortened V by 8 bases and J by 4 bases, and 8 bases separated the two germline ends. There are 10 residues in the CDR3. CDR3 region: CSIVGETQYF. CDR3 DNA sequence: TGCAGCATTGTGGGAGAGACCCAGTACTTC.

This clonotype was seen many times. The chain recombines TRBV7-2 with TRBJ1-1; a possible D gene is TRBD1 (5 bases). The V end was cut by 3 bases, the J end by 3 bases, with 11 bases between. The CDR3 consists of 14 residues. The germline V gene has CDR1 SGHTA and CDR2 FQGNSA. The CDR3 DNA is TGTGCCAGCAGCTTCTCTGTACAGGACACTGAAGCTTTCTTT. As protein: CASSFSVQDTEAFF.

This clonotype was observed at least ten times. This chain uses TRBV20-1 with TRBJ2-3; tentative D call: TRBD2 (6 bases). Germline V gene lookup returns CDR1 DFQATT and CDR2 SNEGSKA (reference sequence). Trimming took 6 bases from V and 2 from J, leaving 24 bases between them. This CDR3 has 17 amino acids. The CDR3 bases are TGCAGTGCCCTCACCGCCCCTTTAGCGGACCCCACAGATACGCAGTATTTT. Protein product: CSALTAPLADPTDTQYF.

The chain recombines TRBV25-1 with TRBJ1-4, with a possible D match to TRBD1 (6 bases). CDR3 length equals 16 residues. Trimming took 5 bases from V and 0 from J, leaving 13 bases between them. Per the germline V gene, CDR1 is MGHDK and CDR2 is SYGVNS. This CDR3 is CASSPDRSATNEKLFF. CDR3 coding DNA: TGTGCCAGCAGTCCCGACAGGAGTGCAACTAATGAAAAACTGTTTTTT.

This clonotype showed up many times. The CDR3 spells CASSPVGNQPQHF. The CDR3 DNA reads as TGTGCCAGCAGCCCCGTTGGGAATCAGCCCCAGCATTTT. V is TRBV6-1 and J is TRBJ1-5; D is unclear. V was clipped by 6 bases and J by 4 bases, with 10 bases between them. Germline V gene lookup returns CDR1 MNHNS and CDR2 SASEGT. The CDR3 length is 13 residues.